This T cell receptor (beta chain) was sequenced in a study of OX40 agonist ivuxolimab in advanced cancers. This table comes from immunoSEQ multiplex PCR, and its TCRdb copy is limited to in-frame clones, with some not included. The sample yields about 82,000 clones, more than 85% seen once. This CDR3 is built from 12 residues. Trimming left V 5 bases short and J 9 bases short, with 9 bases between. From germline, CDR1 is SGHDT and CDR2 YYEEEE. Findings of the study overall: Clonal expansion in partial responders at 0.1-3.0 mg/kg ranked among the lowest. Normalized expansion of T-cell clones was also low for some nonresponders. Both CD4+ and CD8+ T cell populations in blood had undergone clonal expansion by week 6 at 0.1 to 3.0 mg/kg.

A note on this clone: Its antigen is not known.

This TCR derives from an adult with an advanced solid tumor such as melanoma, head and neck, liver or kidney cancer. Sequencing was performed on CD4+ or CD8+ T cells sorted from blood, taken in a trial of the OX40 agonist ivuxolimab. The genes are TRBV5-6 and TRBJ1-6; D remains ambiguous. CDR3 nucleotide sequence: TGTGCCAGCAGACTGATGGGTTCACCCCTCCACTTT. Encoded protein: CASRLMGSPLHF. Drawing the rest from reference TRBV5-6 and TRBJ1-6, the complete variable domain is DAGVTQSPTHLIKTRGQQVTLRCSPKSGHDTVSWYQQALGQGPQFIFQYYEEEERQRGNFPDRFSGHQFPNYSSELNVNALLLGDSALYLCASRLMGSPLHFGNGTRLTVT.